This is a list of T cell receptor beta chains from one sample in a study of blood T cell repertoires in COVID-19. The data were produced by immunoSEQ multiplex PCR, yet TCRdb's version contains in-frame clones alone and is incomplete. The repertoire holds over 250,000 clones, with 87% as singletons. Sequencing was performed on peripheral blood. Receptors originate from a woman in her forties who had recovered from COVID-19. The CDR3 runs from the conserved cysteine through the conserved F or W. The order of the fields is clone size, J gene, V gene, D gene, CDR3 DNA, CDR3 protein. D genes are given only for firm matches. Clone size is not always given. Where it is, it says once, few, many or a class for expanded clones.

>.|TRBJ2-7|TRBV6-1|.
TGTGCCAGAACTCTCCCCGGGTGTACGTACTTC
CARTLPGCTYF
>.|TRBJ1-1|TRBV5-1|.
TGCGCCAGCAGCTTGGATGGACACCTAAACACTGAAGCTTTCTTT
CASSLDGHLNTEAFF
>once|TRBJ1-1|TRBV3-1/TRBV3-2|.
TGTGCCAGCAGCCAAGTGGGAGGAGAAGCTTTCTTT
CASSQVGGEAFF
>.|TRBJ1-2|TRBV10-1|.
TGCGCCAGCAGCGCGGGTCCCCGCTGGGGCTACACCTTC
CASSAGPRWGYTF
>.|TRBJ1-1|TRBV27|TRBD1
TGTGCCAGCGGGGAACAGGGGGCGAACACTGAAGCTTTCTTT
CASGEQGANTEAFF
>once|TRBJ1-1|TRBV6-5|TRBD1
TGTGCCAGCACTACGGACAGGTTGAACACTGAAGCTTTCTTT
CASTTDRLNTEAFF
>.|TRBJ1-5|TRBV6-2/TRBV6-3|.
TGTGCCAGCAGTTATCTGTTACAGGGAAATCAGCCCCAGCATTTT
CASSYLLQGNQPQHF
>.|TRBJ2-4|TRBV5-6|TRBD1
TGTGCCAGCAGCTTGCTAAGGGACAGGGGACGGGGGTACTTC
CASSLLRDRGRGYF
>.|TRBJ2-7|TRBV2|.
TGTGCCAGCAGGGTACTAGCCCACGAGCAGTACTTC
CASRVLAHEQYF
>.|TRBJ1-1|TRBV5-8|.
TGTGCCAGCAGCTTGGTGTCCACCGGTGACACTGAAGCTTTCTTT
CASSLVSTGDTEAFF
>.|TRBJ1-1|TRBV6-2/TRBV6-3|.
TGTGCCAGCAGCCCTCGGGGGGCGCGCACTGAAGCTTTCTTT
CASSPRGARTEAFF
>.|TRBJ2-1|TRBV24-1|.
TGTGCCTCCAGCGAGGGTTCTAGGAATGAGCAGTTCTTC
CASSEGSRNEQFF
>.|TRBJ2-7|TRBV11-2|.
TGTGCCAGCAGCTTAAGGGGCCCCTACGAGCAGTACTTC
CASSLRGPYEQYF
>.|TRBJ2-3|TRBV2|TRBD2
TGTGCCAGCATCCCAGCGGGGGGAAGGGATACGCAGTATTTT
CASIPAGGRDTQYF
>.|TRBJ1-1|TRBV5-4|.
TGTGCCAGCACCGTAGACAGGAACACTGAAGCTTTCTTT
CASTVDRNTEAFF
>.|TRBJ2-2|TRBV24-1|TRBD1
TGTGCCACCAGTGATGCGCAGGGGGCGTTTGGGGAGCTGTTTTTT
CATSDAQGAFGELFF
>.|TRBJ2-7|TRBV6-5|.
TGTGCCAGCTTCCTGGCGGGCAGATCCTACGAGCAGTACTTC
CASFLAGRSYEQYF
>once|TRBJ2-7|TRBV6-5|TRBD2
TGTGCCAGCATGGCGGGGGGGAGCTCCTACGAGCAGTACTTC
CASMAGGSSYEQYF
>.|TRBJ1-4|TRBV20-1|.
TGCAGTGCTAGAATCACAGAAAAACTGTTTTTT
CSARITEKLFF
>.|TRBJ1-2|TRBV27|.
TGTGCCAGCAGTTTATCGGTGGGTTGGGGGGAGTATGGCTACACCTTC
CASSLSVGWGEYGYTF
>.|TRBJ2-5|TRBV29-1|.
TGCAGCGTTTATCACTTGATCACCCAAGAGACCCAGTACTTC
CSVYHLITQETQYF
>.|TRBJ2-3|TRBV7-2|TRBD2
TGTGCCAGCAGCTTTGGTTTTGGCGGGGGGGGCACAGATACGCAGTATTTT
CASSFGFGGGGTDTQYF
>.|TRBJ2-1|TRBV15|TRBD2
TGTGCCACCAGCAGGGGGCCGCGGGGGGCCTTAAATGAGCAGTTCTTC
CATSRGPRGALNEQFF
>.|TRBJ2-2|TRBV15|.
TGTGCCACCAGCAGAGATATTGGCAGGGGCTCCGGGGAGCTGTTTTTT
CATSRDIGRGSGELFF
>.|TRBJ2-1|TRBV5-6|.
TGTGCCAGCAGCTTGGTCCTCAATGAGCAGTTCTTC
CASSLVLNEQFF
>few|TRBJ2-5|TRBV7-8|.
TGTGCCAGCAGCTTAGGGGGGAGGCAAGAGACCCAGTACTTC
CASSLGGRQETQYF
>.|TRBJ2-7|TRBV9|.
TGTGCCAGCAGCGTCCACAGGTCTGGTAAATTTTACGAGCAGTACTTC
CASSVHRSGKFYEQYF
>.|TRBJ2-7|TRBV5-4|.
TGTGCCAGCAGCCTGACAGGTAACTCCTACGAGCAGTACTTC
CASSLTGNSYEQYF